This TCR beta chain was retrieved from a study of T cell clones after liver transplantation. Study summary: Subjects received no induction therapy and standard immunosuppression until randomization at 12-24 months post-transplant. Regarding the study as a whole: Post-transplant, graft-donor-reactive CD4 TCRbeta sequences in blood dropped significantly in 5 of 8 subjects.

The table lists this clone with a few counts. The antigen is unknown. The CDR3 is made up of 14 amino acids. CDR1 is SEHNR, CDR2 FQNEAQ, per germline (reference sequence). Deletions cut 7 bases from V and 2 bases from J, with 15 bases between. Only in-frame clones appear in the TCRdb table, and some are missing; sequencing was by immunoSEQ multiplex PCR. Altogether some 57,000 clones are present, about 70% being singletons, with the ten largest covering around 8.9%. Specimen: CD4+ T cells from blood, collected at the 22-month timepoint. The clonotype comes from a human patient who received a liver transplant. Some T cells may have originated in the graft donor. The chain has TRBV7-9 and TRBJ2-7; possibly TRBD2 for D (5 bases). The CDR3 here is CASTPRVATYEQYF. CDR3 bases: TGTGCCAGCACTCCTCGAGTAGCGACCTACGAGCAGTACTTC.